Each of the 13 T cell receptor beta chains below was sequenced from the same sample in a study of blood T cells in healthy people across ages. The authors ran a second PCR of about 6 to 11 cycles using a sample-barcoded 5' primer and a J-beta primer mix. From the 5' RACE reads, TCRdb called clonotypes with MiXCR, one entry per CDR3 protein. The table has about 1.8 million distinct CDR3 sequences, around half seen once; the top ten hold less than 2.5%. The sample consisted of blood. The receptors were gathered from a woman between 40 and 50 years old in good health.

J is TRBJ2-7 and V is TRBV7-2; the match to TRBD1 covers 7 bases. V shed 5 bases and J 4 bases; nucleotides not matched to a gene: 14. Looked up from germline, CDR1 is SGHTA and CDR2 is FQGNSA. The CDR3 is 16 residues long. CDR3 protein: CASSRGSQGVGYEQYF. The CDR3 DNA is TGTGCCAGCAGCCGTGGATCCCAGGGGGTTGGTTACGAGCAGTACTTC.

J is TRBJ2-3 and V is TRBV7-2; perhaps TRBD2 as D (5 bases). V was shortened by 0 bases and J by 10 bases, with 20 bases between the two germline ends. The CDR3 loop spans 16 amino acids. The germline V gene has CDR1 SGHTA and CDR2 FQGNSA. CDR3 region: CASSLARVGFFESQYF. In DNA, the CDR3 is TGTGCCAGCAGCTTAGCGAGGGTTGGGTTTTTTGAATCGCAGTATTTT.

The CDR3 DNA reads as TGCAGTGCCACAGGACATACTCTTAGCTCCTACGAGCAGTACTTC. This translates into CSATGHTLSSYEQYF. The chain uses TRBV20-1 and TRBJ2-7, with D possibly TRBD1 on 5 matching bases. The germline CDR1 and CDR2 sequences are DFQATT and SNEGSKA (reference sequence). V lost 6 bases and J 0 bases, leaving 18 bases between the germline ends. The CDR3 contains 15 residues.

This chain uses TRBV5-1 with TRBJ2-1; D may match TRBD1 or TRBD2 (5 bases each). Germline loops: CDR1 SGHRS, CDR2 YFSETQ. Trimming stripped 3 bases from V and 9 bases from J, with 13 bases between. This CDR3 has 13 residues. The CDR3 nucleotides read TGCGCCAGCAGCTGGGACCCAGCGACTGAGCAGTTCTTC. It yields the protein CASSWDPATEQFF.

This clonotype was counted a few times. The CDR3 spells CASSQGQGAKQYF. The CDR3 DNA reads as TGTGCCAGCAGCCAGGGACAGGGGGCTAAGCAGTACTTC. V and J are TRBV14 and TRBJ2-7; 12 bases agree with TRBD1. Germline CDR1 reads SGHDN; CDR2 reads FVKESK. After removal of 3 bases from V and 8 bases from J, the junction contained 2 bases not matched to a gene. This CDR3 has 13 residues.

As to this clonotype: The junction and the germline gene differ at one end; a read error may be behind it. The chain carries TRBV29-1 and TRBJ2-7; 7 bases agree with TRBD1. The length of the CDR3 is 13 residues. CDR1 is SQVTM and CDR2 is ANQGSEA in the germline V gene. The CDR3 coding sequence is TGCAGCGCAGAGGGACAGTCTTCCTACGGGCAGTACTTC. It codes for CSAEGQSSYGQYF.

This clonotype was seen just once. V is TRBV20-1 and J is TRBJ2-1; 7 bases are shared with TRBD1. J gave up 5 bases and V 5 bases, and 12 bases lay outside the gene matches. The CDR3 covers 15 residues. Germline CDR1 and CDR2: DFQATT and SNEGSKA (reference sequence). The CDR3 bases are TGCAGTGCTGATACGGTGGGACAGCTTGACAATGAGCAGTTCTTC. Residues: CSADTVGQLDNEQFF.

With respect to this clonotype: At one of its ends the junction is not consistent with the germline gene, which may arise from a read error. The chain joins TRBV10-3 to TRBJ2-3; D might be TRBD1 or TRBD2, each matching 5 bases. Germline V gene data show CDR1 as ENHRY and CDR2 as SYGVKD. The CDR3 is 14 amino acids. The CDR3 DNA sequence: TGTGCCATCAGTGCGGGGCCACCCACAGATGCGCAGTATTTT. Its protein product is CAISAGPPTDAQYF.

The rearrangement links TRBV5-6 to TRBJ2-5, with 9 bases identical to TRBD1. The J call may be incorrect, as the DNA end agrees better with TRBJ2-4. The CDR3 spans 17 residues. The germline gives CDR1 SGHDT, CDR2 YYEEEE. The CDR3 is CASSPGGTGIAKNIQYF. CDR3 sequence (DNA): TGTGCCAGCAGTCCAGGGGGGACAGGGATAGCCAAAAACATTCAGTACTTC.

This chain joins TRBV7-2 and TRBJ1-2; a possible D gene is TRBD1 (6 bases). CDR3 length: 16 residues. CDR1 is SGHTA and CDR2 is FQGNSA in the germline V gene. V dropped 4 bases and J dropped 5 bases, with 20 bases sitting between them. As DNA, the CDR3 is TGTGCCAGCAGCTCTCGAGGGGGACGGAGATTATATGGCTACACCTTC. It codes for CASSSRGGRRLYGYTF.

This sequence joins TRBV3-1 and TRBJ1-2; 7 bases align to TRBD1. The V gene end was trimmed by 1 base and the J gene end by 4 bases; junction bases not matched to a gene: 6. There are 15 residues in the CDR3. The germline V gene has CDR1 LGHDT and CDR2 YNNKEL (reference sequence). CDR3 in DNA: TGTGCCAGCAGCCAAGTAGCAGGGGGTCCCTATGGCTACACCTTC. Amino acids: CASSQVAGGPYGYTF. Full variable domain (rest looked up from reference TRBV3-1 and TRBJ1-2): DTAVSQTPKYLVTQMGNDKSIKCEQNLGHDTMYWYKQDSKKFLKIMFSYNNKELIINETVPNRFSPKSPDKAHLNLHINSLELGDSAVYFCASSQVAGGPYGYTFGSGTRLTVV.

There are a few counts of this clonotype. This chain connects TRBV29-1 to TRBJ1-2, with 11 bases identical to TRBD1. The germline V gene has CDR1 SQVTM and CDR2 ANQGSEA. Trimming cost V 6 bases and J 5 bases; bases outside gene matches: 8. There are 14 residues in the CDR3. The CDR3 coding sequence is TGCAGCGTGTCGGGACAGGGGGGGTTTTATGGCTACACCTTC. This gives the protein CSVSGQGGFYGYTF.

The rearrangement joins TRBV18 to TRBJ2-7; D is ambiguous. CDR3 length: 16 residues. V dropped 5 bases and J dropped 4 bases, with 21 bases sitting between them. The V gene's germline CDR1 is KGHSH and CDR2 LQKENI. The CDR3: CASSGSQSQNWYEQYF. In nucleotides, the CDR3 is TGTGCCAGCTCAGGAAGTCAGTCCCAAAACTGGTACGAGCAGTACTTC.